The entry below gives a single TCR beta chain sequence along with its context. The record originates from a study of T cell changes during pregnancy in multiple sclerosis. Assay used: immunoSEQ multiplex PCR; TCRdb lists only in-frame clones, some missing. The sample has roughly 89,000 clones, 90% to 95% seen once. Germline loops: CDR1 SGHTA, CDR2 FQGNSA. Losses at the gene ends were 2 bases for V and 7 bases for J; bases not matched to a gene: 12. This CDR3 has 17 amino acids. This specimen was peripheral blood, taken in the first trimester of pregnancy. This chain links TRBV7-2 with TRBJ2-2; 8 nucleotides match TRBD2. The TCR comes from a female donor with multiple sclerosis, enrolled in a pregnancy study. The CDR3 bases are TGTGCCAGCAGCTTATCCGCTGGCGGGGGGCTGGTCGGGGAGCTGTTTTTT. It translates to CASSLSAGGGLVGELFF.